This T cell receptor (beta chain) was obtained from a study of shared clonotypes between healthy human individuals (dated by TCRdb to 2019 to 2021). Looking at the study overall: The cohort comprised two women and a few men aged 18 to 49 years. To increase sequencing depth and limit assay-specific biases, different laboratories used diverse techniques to prepare libraries and sequence TCR repertoires. For each donor, CD4 naive and CD4 memory were each given three plates, CD8 naive was given two plates, and CD8 memory was given one plate. To estimate repertoire size and how much clonotypes are shared between individuals, the study performed deep sequencing of blood TCR repertoires from a few healthy adults. Each donor's leukapheresis produced roughly between roughly 0.85 and 9.5 billion PBMCs.

From V the trimming removes 5 bases and from J it removes 6 bases, while the gene matches leave 13 bases of the junction unaccounted for. Reading from cysteine to phenylalanine, the CDR3 counts 18 amino acids. Only the CDR3 part of the read is kept: 54 bases, read in frame from the first base. Sequences SGHVS (CDR1) and FQNEAQ (CDR2) are obtained from the germline V gene. The donors were healthy, HIV-negative adults who had no recently reported acute infections or vaccinations. Every donor was a Caucasian adult residing in Nashville, Tennessee, USA. CD4+ T cells were enriched by magnetic negative selection; naive cells were then positively selected on CD45RA, and the negative fraction formed the memory subset. Blood was collected by leukapheresis, and PBMCs were isolated by Ficoll-Histopaque density gradient centrifugation and then cryopreserved in liquid nitrogen vapor phase. Purity and quantity of every magnetically sorted T cell population were checked by analytical flow cytometry. Genomic DNA was isolated from each sorted fraction and quantified by UV absorbance on a Nanodrop 2000c.

The investigation overall reported the following: Even with the large sequencing depth, rarefaction of the sorted-subset datasets indicated that sequencing was incomplete. Based on pairwise subsampling, the degree of clonotype sharing among donors was expected to be affected by sequencing depth. Sampling was limited to blood, and TCR repertoires in tissue likely differ from TCR repertoires in blood. Clonotypes shared by all four sorted-subset donors showed higher generation probabilities than non-shared clonotypes. Larger estimated clonotype richness was generally found for naive subsets than for memory subsets. When a handful of donors were compared, the shared fraction of clonotypes was about 5% for naive CD4, about 4% for naive CD8, roughly 2.3% for memory CD4, and less than 0.45% for memory CD8. The small number of donors limited the genetic and exposure-history diversity represented.

Concerning this clone itself: What this receptor recognizes is not known. No much larger clonotype is one base removed from it; base qualities were not supplied.

Using the deep immunoSEQ assay, TCR CDR3 regions were amplified from genomic DNA by multiplex PCR. Genomic DNA extracted from each cell subset was distributed evenly over all wells of several immunoSEQ 96-well plates, and each plate served as one replicate. Each replicate PCR for sorted subsets received around 200 ng genomic DNA, equal to roughly 30,000 T cell genomes. Purified libraries were measured with a Qubit 3.0 fluorometer, size-checked on a Bioanalyzer 2100, and measured again with the KAPA Library Quantification kit. Each immunoSEQ 96-well plate was sequenced on its own single-read 150-cycle Illumina NextSeq 550 flow cell. As for the original processing: Because the immunoSEQ output held only junctional sequences and lacked quality scores, the filtering could not match the filtering applied to full-length reads. To assign V/J genes and CDR3, sequences were annotated against IMGT germline references using PyIR, a Python wrapper for IgBLAST v1.9. Reads were removed for weak V/J assignments (E-value above 1e-6), missing CDR3, stop codons, out-of-frame junctions, or ambiguous translated residues. A V3J clonotype was defined by an identical inferred V gene, J gene, and CDR3 amino acid sequence. The percentage overlap between two repertoires was calculated by dividing the number of shared unique clonotypes by the size of the smaller repertoire. RTK rarefaction, the Chao1 estimator, and Recon v2.1 estimates of unobserved clonotypes were used to assess repertoire richness. OLGA was used to compute generation probabilities for all TCRbeta clonotypes that the gDNA method yielded from a handful of donors. The immuneACCESS repertoire file appears here via TCRdb, limited to in-frame rearrangements. These files lack a portion of the clones; in checked studies, under half of the deficit traces to unresolved V genes, and the cause of the others is not known. V and J calls and clone size are given by that table; D and trimming were obtained from the DNA. The sample table records roughly 700,000 clones; approximately 79% of these occur just once. 1.5% to 2% of the sample is taken by the ten largest.

This TCR was recovered from a woman in her 30s in good health. Sequencing was carried out using memory CD4+ T cells sorted from blood. Sample cell subset or site, as interpreted from the label and publication: CD45RA-negative fraction. The V gene is TRBV7-8 and the J gene is TRBJ2-2, and 12 junctional nucleotides match TRBD2. The CDR3 protein: CASSPRAPSGRAPGELFF. The DNA sequence reads TGTGCCAGCAGCCCAAGGGCCCCTAGCGGGAGGGCCCCCGGGGAGCTGTTTTTT.